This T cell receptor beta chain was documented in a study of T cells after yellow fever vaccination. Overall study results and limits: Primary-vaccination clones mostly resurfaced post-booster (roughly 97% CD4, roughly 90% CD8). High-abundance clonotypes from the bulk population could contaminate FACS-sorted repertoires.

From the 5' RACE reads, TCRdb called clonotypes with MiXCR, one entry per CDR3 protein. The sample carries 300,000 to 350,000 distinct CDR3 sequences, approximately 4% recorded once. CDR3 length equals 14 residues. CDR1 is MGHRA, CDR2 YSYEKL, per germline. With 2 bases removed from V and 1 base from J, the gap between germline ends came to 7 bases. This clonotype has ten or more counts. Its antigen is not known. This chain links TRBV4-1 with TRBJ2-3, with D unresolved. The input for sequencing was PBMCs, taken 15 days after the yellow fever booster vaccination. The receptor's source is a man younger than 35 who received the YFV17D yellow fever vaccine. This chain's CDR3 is CASSQPRGTDTQYF. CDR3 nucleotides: TGCGCCAGCAGCCAACCTCGGGGCACAGATACGCAGTATTTT.